This T cell receptor beta chain emerged from a study of cytomegalovirus exposure and HLA in healthy donors. Whole-study findings and limits: Most TCR beta V segments were productive about 90% or about 30% of the time in an earlier analysis.

60 Vbeta and 13 Jbeta primers were used in PCR. The data were produced by immunoSEQ multiplex PCR, yet TCRdb's version contains in-frame clones alone and is incomplete. The table records 110,000 or so clones, under 80% of them present only once. Trimming took 0 bases from V and 5 from J, leaving 22 bases between them. This CDR3 spans 18 amino acids. In germline, CDR1 is LNHNV, CDR2 YYDKDF (reference sequence). As regards this clone: Antigen: not known.

The sample taken for sequencing was PBMCs. This sequence originates from a woman between 35 and 50 years old in good health and CMV-seropositive. The chain couples TRBV15 to TRBJ2-5; D is possibly TRBD1 (6 bases). CDR3 sequence: CATSRDPVNLLRGETQYF. The CDR3 DNA reads TGTGCCACCAGCAGAGATCCGGTCAATCTCTTAAGGGGGGAGACCCAGTACTTC.